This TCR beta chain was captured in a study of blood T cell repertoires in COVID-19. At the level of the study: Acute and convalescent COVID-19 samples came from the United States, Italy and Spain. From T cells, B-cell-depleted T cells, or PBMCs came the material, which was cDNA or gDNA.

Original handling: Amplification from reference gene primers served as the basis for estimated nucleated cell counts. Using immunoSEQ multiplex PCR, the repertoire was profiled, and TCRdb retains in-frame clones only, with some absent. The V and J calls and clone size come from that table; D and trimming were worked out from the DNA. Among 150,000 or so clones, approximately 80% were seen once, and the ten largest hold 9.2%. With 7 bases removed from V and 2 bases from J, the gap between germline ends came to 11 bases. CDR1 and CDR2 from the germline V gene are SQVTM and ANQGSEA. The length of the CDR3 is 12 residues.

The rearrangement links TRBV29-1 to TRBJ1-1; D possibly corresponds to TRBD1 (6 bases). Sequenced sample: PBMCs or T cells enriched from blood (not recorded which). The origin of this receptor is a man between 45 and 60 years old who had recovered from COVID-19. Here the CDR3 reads CSAARGNTEAFF. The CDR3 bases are TGCAGCGCTGCCAGGGGAAACACTGAAGCTTTCTTT.